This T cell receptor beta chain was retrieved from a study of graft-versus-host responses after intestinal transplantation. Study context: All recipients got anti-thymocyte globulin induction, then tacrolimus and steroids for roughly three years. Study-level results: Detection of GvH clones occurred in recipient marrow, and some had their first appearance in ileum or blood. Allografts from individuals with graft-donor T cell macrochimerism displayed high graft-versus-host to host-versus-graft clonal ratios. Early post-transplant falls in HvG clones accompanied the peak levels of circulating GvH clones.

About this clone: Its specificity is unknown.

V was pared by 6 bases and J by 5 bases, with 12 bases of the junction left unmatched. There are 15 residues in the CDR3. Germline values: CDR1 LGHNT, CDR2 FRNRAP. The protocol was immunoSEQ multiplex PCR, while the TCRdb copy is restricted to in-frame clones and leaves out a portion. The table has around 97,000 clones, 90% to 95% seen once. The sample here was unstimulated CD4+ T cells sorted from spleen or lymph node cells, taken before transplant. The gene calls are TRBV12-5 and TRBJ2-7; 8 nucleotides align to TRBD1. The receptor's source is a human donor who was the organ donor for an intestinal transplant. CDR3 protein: CASGHRDRGSDEQYF. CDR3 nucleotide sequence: TGTGCTAGTGGCCACCGTGACAGGGGATCCGACGAGCAGTACTTC. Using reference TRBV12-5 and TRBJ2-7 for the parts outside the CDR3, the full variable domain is DARVTQTPRHKVTEMGQEVTMRCQPILGHNTVFWYRQTMMQGLELLAYFRNRAPLDDSGMPKDRFSAEMPDATLATLKIQPSEPRDSAVYFCASGHRDRGSDEQYFGPGTRLTVT.